These T cell receptor beta chains were read from a single sample in a study of blood T cell repertoires in COVID-19. Clones were sequenced by immunoSEQ multiplex PCR, and TCRdb holds only the in-frame ones, with some missing. The sample consists of 88,000 or so clones, less than 90% of them appearing once. Material for sequencing was peripheral blood. The receptor set was obtained from a man aged 60 to 69 with acute or convalescent COVID-19. CDR3s include the opening cysteine and the closing phenylalanine or tryptophan. A D gene is named only where the DNA matches it firmly. The size of a clone is reported for some rows only, either as once, few or many, or as a class for expanded clones.

TGTGCCAGCAGTTACTCCAGGACTATGAACACTGAAGCTTTCTTT	CASSYSRTMNTEAFF	-	15	-	TRBV6-5	TRBJ1-1
TGTGCCAGCAGTTCCCTCCTTTTTGGCTACACCTTC	CASSSLLFGYTF	-	12	-	TRBV6-2/TRBV6-3	TRBJ1-2
TGTGCCAGCAGCTTAGCCCTTTGGGGACTAGCGGGAGTAAATGAGCAGTTCTTC	CASSLALWGLAGVNEQFF	-	18	TRBD2	TRBV7-9	TRBJ2-1
TGTGCCAGTAGTAAAGGTTCCGAGGGCAATCAGCCCCAGCATTTT	CASSKGSEGNQPQHF	-	15	-	TRBV19	TRBJ1-5
TGTGCCAGCAGCAAAAGGGAGGGGAATTCACCCCTCCACTTT	CASSKREGNSPLHF	-	14	-	TRBV6-4	TRBJ1-6
TGTGCCAGCAGCTTGTCTCCCCCGTTAACAGGGATGAACACTGAAGCTTTCTTT	CASSLSPPLTGMNTEAFF	-	18	-	TRBV7-6	TRBJ1-1
TGTGCCAGCAGAGATACAGGGAGCTCTGGAAACACCATATATTTT	CASRDTGSSGNTIYF	-	15	-	TRBV2	TRBJ1-3
TGTGCCAGCAGTTATCCCCGGGGGGGCGTAGCGGGAGGGCCCCCAGATACGCAGTATTTT	CASSYPRGGVAGGPPDTQYF	-	20	TRBD2	TRBV27	TRBJ2-3
TGTGCCAGCAGCTTAGTAGGTCAGGTATGGGATGAGCAGTTCTTC	CASSLVGQVWDEQFF	-	15	-	TRBV7-2	TRBJ2-1
TGCGCCAGCAGTGAGTCGGGAGGACAGGGGACACCCCTCCACTTT	CASSESGGQGTPLHF	-	15	TRBD1	TRBV10-2	TRBJ1-6
TGTGCCACCAGCAGAACGGGACAGCAAGAGACCCAGTACTTC	CATSRTGQQETQYF	-	14	TRBD1	TRBV15	TRBJ2-5
TGTGCCAGCAGTTTGCAGGGGGGCACTGAAGCTTTCTTT	CASSLQGGTEAFF	once	13	TRBD1	TRBV12-3/TRBV12-4	TRBJ1-1
TGCAGCGTTAAGGAAAGGGGGCCCTACGAGCAGTACTTC	CSVKERGPYEQYF	-	13	TRBD1	TRBV29-1	TRBJ2-7
TGCGCCAGCAGCCAGGGACTTCGCCAAGAGACCCAGTACTTC	CASSQGLRQETQYF	-	14	-	TRBV4-1	TRBJ2-5
TGTGCCAGCAAGACTAGCGGGGGGGCCTACGAGCAGTACTTC	CASKTSGGAYEQYF	-	14	TRBD2	TRBV5-4	TRBJ2-7
TGCGCCAGCAGCCTTTATTATAGCACAGATACGCAGTATTTT	CASSLYYSTDTQYF	-	14	-	TRBV5-1	TRBJ2-3
TGTGCCAGCAGCACATTCCGGGGGGACAGGGGGCAAAGCAATCAGCCCCAGCATTTT	CASSTFRGDRGQSNQPQHF	-	19	-	TRBV21-1	TRBJ1-5
TGTGCCAGCTTTAGGGCAGGGGGTAATAGAGACTATGGCTACACCTTC	CASFRAGGNRDYGYTF	-	16	TRBD1	TRBV28	TRBJ1-2
TGTGCCAGCAGCTCCCAGGGTGGTACTGAAGCTTTCTTT	CASSSQGGTEAFF	-	13	-	TRBV7-6	TRBJ1-1
TGCAGCGTTACGGGACAGGGGGGAACTGAAGCTTTCTTT	CSVTGQGGTEAFF	-	13	TRBD1	TRBV29-1	TRBJ1-1
TGTGCCAGCAGCCTTGGACTAGCGGGCTCTAGCACAGATACGCAGTATTTT	CASSLGLAGSSTDTQYF	-	17	-	TRBV21-1	TRBJ2-3
TGTGCCAGCAGTTTAGGGCAGGGAAACTATGGCTACACCTTC	CASSLGQGNYGYTF	-	14	-	TRBV27	TRBJ1-2
TGTGCCTGGAGTGTGGGACTCCTATCTAACACAGATACGCAGTATTTT	CAWSVGLLSNTDTQYF	-	16	-	TRBV30	TRBJ2-3
TGTGCCAGCAGACCCTCGGGACTAGAGACCCAGTACTTC	CASRPSGLETQYF	-	13	-	TRBV11-2	TRBJ2-5
TGCAGCGTGGGGGCTTTGCGGTCTAGCGGGGGGACCTACAATGAGCAGTTCTTC	CSVGALRSSGGTYNEQFF	-	18	TRBD2	TRBV29-1	TRBJ2-1
TGTGCCAGCAGCTTAGATGGAGGACAGCACACTGAAGCTTTCTTT	CASSLDGGQHTEAFF	-	15	-	TRBV11-2	TRBJ1-1
TGTGCCTGGAGTGTAAGGGGGAGGGAGATGGATGAGCAGTTCTTC	CAWSVRGREMDEQFF	-	15	-	TRBV30	TRBJ2-1
TGTGCCAGCAGCCCGACCCATCTGGCGGCGTATGGCTACACCTTC	CASSPTHLAAYGYTF	once	15	-	TRBV14	TRBJ1-2
TGTGCCAGCGCTGGTGGTGGGACAGCTAACAATGAGCAGTTCTTC	CASAGGGTANNEQFF	-	15	TRBD1	TRBV5-4	TRBJ2-1
TGTGCCAGCAGCTTAGGGGGACGGGCGGACTTC	CASSLGGRADF	once	11	-	TRBV5-5	TRBJ2-4
TGTGCCTTTCCCAGGGGAGGGTTTCTCTATGGCTACACCTTC	CAFPRGGFLYGYTF	-	14	-	TRBV30	TRBJ1-2
TGTGCCAGCAGCTTGGGGGGGCAGGAGGACACTGAAGCTTTCTTT	CASSLGGQEDTEAFF	once	15	-	TRBV5-8	TRBJ1-1
TGTGCCAGCAGCAACAACAAAGCCCGGGACTACACCACAGATACGCAGTATTTT	CASSNNKARDYTTDTQYF	-	18	-	TRBV21-1	TRBJ2-3
TGTGCCAGCAGCGAAAGACTGGGGGCGAGAACTGAAGCTTTCTTT	CASSERLGARTEAFF	-	15	-	TRBV7-9	TRBJ1-1
TGTGCCAGCAGTTTGCGGTGGTTTGAGACCCAGTACTTC	CASSLRWFETQYF	-	13	-	TRBV6-2/TRBV6-3	TRBJ2-5
TGCGCCAGCAGCGTTCAGGGGGCGGCGAACACTGAAGCTTTCTTT	CASSVQGAANTEAFF	-	15	TRBD1	TRBV5-1	TRBJ1-1
TGTGCCAGCAGCTTATCCCCGGGAGGGCCCTACGAGCAGTACTTC	CASSLSPGGPYEQYF	-	15	TRBD2	TRBV7-3	TRBJ2-7
TGTGCCAGTAGTGCCCGGGACAGGGGGCTACTTGGGGGCAATCAGCCCCAGCATTTT	CASSARDRGLLGGNQPQHF	-	19	TRBD1	TRBV19	TRBJ1-5
TGTGCCAGCAGTTTAATCAGGAACGAAAAACTGTTTTTT	CASSLIRNEKLFF	-	13	-	TRBV12-3/TRBV12-4	TRBJ1-4
TGTGCCACCAGCCCCACATGGGGGGTGGATATGCAAGAGACCCAGTACTTC	CATSPTWGVDMQETQYF	-	17	-	TRBV15	TRBJ2-5
TGCGCCAGCAGCCAAACCGGGACAGGGCTCGGGGAGCTGTTTTTT	CASSQTGTGLGELFF	once	15	TRBD1	TRBV4-1	TRBJ2-2
TGTGCCAGTAGTCATGGGCCGAACCGAAACACCATATATTTT	CASSHGPNRNTIYF	-	14	-	TRBV19	TRBJ1-3